This is a list of T cell receptor beta chains from one sample in a study of cytomegalovirus exposure and HLA in healthy donors. Generated by immunoSEQ multiplex PCR, the TCRdb table keeps only in-frame clones and is missing some. The table lists around 170,000 clones, approximately 78% of them singletons. The sequencing input was PBMCs. Receptor source: a male donor in good health and CMV-seronegative. Each CDR3 is given with its conserved first and last residue. D genes are given only for firm matches. Some rows mark clone size as missing; the rest say once, few, many or name a class of expanded clone.

clone size: -; D gene: TRBD1; V gene: TRBV19; J gene: TRBJ1-1; CDR3 protein: CASSMGTAGRTEAFF; CDR3 DNA: TGTGCCAGTAGTATGGGGACAGCTGGAAGGACTGAAGCTTTCTTT
clone size: -; D gene: TRBD2; V gene: TRBV7-3; J gene: TRBJ2-7; CDR3 protein: CASSVTSGSYEQYF; CDR3 DNA: TGTGCCAGCAGCGTCACTAGCGGGAGCTACGAGCAGTACTTC
clone size: -; D gene: TRBD2; V gene: TRBV6-1; J gene: TRBJ2-1; CDR3 protein: CASIGTRIGEQFF; CDR3 DNA: TGTGCCAGCATTGGGACTAGGATCGGTGAGCAGTTCTTC
clone size: -; D gene: -; V gene: TRBV16; J gene: TRBJ1-1; CDR3 protein: CASSHAGTEAFF; CDR3 DNA: TGTGCCAGCAGCCACGCGGGCACTGAAGCTTTCTTT
clone size: -; D gene: -; V gene: TRBV19; J gene: TRBJ1-5; CDR3 protein: CASSIDPSGGPQHF; CDR3 DNA: TGTGCCAGTAGTATAGACCCCAGCGGGGGGCCCCAGCATTTT
clone size: once; D gene: TRBD1; V gene: TRBV5-1; J gene: TRBJ2-5; CDR3 protein: CASSLGTGQETQYF; CDR3 DNA: TGCGCCAGCAGCTTAGGGACAGGCCAAGAGACCCAGTACTTC
clone size: once; D gene: -; V gene: TRBV6-5; J gene: TRBJ2-2; CDR3 protein: CASTYGGSGELFF; CDR3 DNA: TGTGCCAGCACCTACGGGGGATCCGGGGAGCTGTTTTTT
clone size: -; D gene: TRBD1; V gene: TRBV5-6; J gene: TRBJ2-7; CDR3 protein: CASSLVRDRVEQYF; CDR3 DNA: TGTGCCAGCAGCTTGGTTCGGGACAGGGTCGAGCAGTACTTC
clone size: -; D gene: -; V gene: TRBV7-9; J gene: TRBJ1-3; CDR3 protein: CASSSAPTGISGNTIYF; CDR3 DNA: TGTGCCAGCAGCTCGGCCCCCACAGGGATCTCAGGAAACACCATATATTTT
clone size: few; D gene: -; V gene: TRBV14; J gene: TRBJ1-2; CDR3 protein: CASSRYGNYGYTF; CDR3 DNA: TGTGCCAGCAGCCGTTACGGTAACTATGGCTACACCTTC
clone size: -; D gene: TRBD1; V gene: TRBV28; J gene: TRBJ2-7; CDR3 protein: CASSLYSPGQTYEQYF; CDR3 DNA: TGTGCCAGCAGTTTATACTCCCCGGGACAGACCTACGAGCAGTACTTC
clone size: -; D gene: -; V gene: TRBV29-1; J gene: TRBJ1-1; CDR3 protein: CSAVTGREAFF; CDR3 DNA: TGCAGCGCAGTTACAGGGAGGGAGGCTTTCTTT
clone size: -; D gene: TRBD2; V gene: TRBV7-2; J gene: TRBJ2-3; CDR3 protein: CASSLGTSGTGDTQYF; CDR3 DNA: TGTGCCAGCAGCTTAGGGACTAGCGGGACAGGAGATACGCAGTATTTT
clone size: -; D gene: TRBD1; V gene: TRBV5-1; J gene: TRBJ2-7; CDR3 protein: CASSLDRGAPYEQYF; CDR3 DNA: TGCGCCAGCAGCCTTGACAGGGGGGCCCCCTACGAGCAGTACTTC
clone size: -; D gene: -; V gene: TRBV5-1; J gene: TRBJ1-2; CDR3 protein: CASSFDSSSYGYTF; CDR3 DNA: TGCGCCAGCAGCTTTGACAGCTCCAGCTATGGCTACACCTTC
clone size: -; D gene: TRBD2; V gene: TRBV28; J gene: TRBJ2-5; CDR3 protein: CASSPSLAGGGETQYF; CDR3 DNA: TGTGCCAGCAGTCCCTCTCTAGCGGGAGGGGGGGAGACCCAGTACTTC
clone size: -; D gene: TRBD1; V gene: TRBV28; J gene: TRBJ2-7; CDR3 protein: CASRRGRDSNSYEQYF; CDR3 DNA: TGTGCCAGCAGACGAGGCCGGGACAGTAATTCCTACGAGCAGTACTTC
clone size: -; D gene: TRBD2; V gene: TRBV5-6; J gene: TRBJ2-3; CDR3 protein: CASRLSGVGRETQYF; CDR3 DNA: TGTGCCAGCAGACTTAGCGGGGTGGGACGGGAGACGCAGTATTTT
clone size: few; D gene: -; V gene: TRBV6-6; J gene: TRBJ2-3; CDR3 protein: CASSYSSGQSTDTQYF; CDR3 DNA: TGTGCCAGCAGTTACTCGAGCGGACAGAGCACAGATACGCAGTATTTT
clone size: -; D gene: -; V gene: TRBV7-2; J gene: TRBJ1-5; CDR3 protein: CASEDGKGQPQHF; CDR3 DNA: TGTGCCAGCGAGGACGGGAAGGGTCAGCCCCAGCATTTT